These 19 T cell receptor beta chains came from one sample sequenced in a study of naive and memory T cell subsets (dated by TCRdb to about 2017). Library creation used UMI-ligation and nested PCR. The instrument was an Illumina MiSeq. The beta constant-region primer was an equimolar mix of two oligonucleotides covering both TRBC1 and TRBC2. TCRdb passed the public sequencing reads through fastp at Q25 and MiXCR, retaining productive beta sequences. All rows with the same CDR3 protein become a single entry with the most common DNA and genes. The sample table holds about 21,000 distinct CDR3 sequences, of which around 10% were seen once. Together, the top ten hold 15% to 20% of the sample. Sequenced sample: central memory CD8+ T cells from blood. The sample's cell subset or site label, decoded: central memory, CD45RA- CD27+. These receptors all come from a human donor in good health.

This clonotype was counted ten times or more. This chain links TRBV29-1 with TRBJ2-6, with 8 bases matching TRBD2. Unmatched junction bases numbered 8, after V lost 7 bases and J lost 0 bases. Germline CDR1 reads SQVTM; CDR2 reads ANQGSEA. The CDR3 sequence is 16 residues long. DNA of the CDR3: TGCAGCGGATCGATAGCGGGACCCTCTGGGGCCAACGTCCTGACTTTC. This codes for CSGSIAGPSGANVLTF.

This clonotype was seen repeatedly, ten times or more. J is TRBJ2-1 and V is TRBV14; D may be TRBD2 (5 bases). The V and J ends lost 1 base and 0 bases respectively, with 10 bases between them. Germline lookup yields CDR1 SGHDN and CDR2 FVKESK. The CDR3 consists of 16 residues. The chain's CDR3 is CASSQGGSGSYNEQFF. The DNA of the CDR3 is TGTGCCAGCAGCCAAGGGGGAAGCGGCTCCTACAATGAGCAGTTCTTC.

The V and J genes are TRBV14 and TRBJ2-7; D remains unclear. The CDR3 loop spans 9 amino acids. From germline, CDR1 is SGHDN and CDR2 FVKESK. The CDR3 is CATSYEQYF. The CDR3, as DNA: TGTGCGACGTCCTACGAGCAGTACTTC.

The chain uses TRBV7-9 and TRBJ2-7, with D possibly called TRBD1 or TRBD2 (5 bases each). This CDR3 is built from 15 residues. Germline V gene data show CDR1 as SEHNR and CDR2 as FQNEAQ (reference sequence). Deletions cut 6 bases from V and 5 bases from J, with 20 bases between. The CDR3 bases are TGTGCCAGCAGTCAATCCGGGACCGGAGTTAACGAGCAGTACTTC. This sequence encodes CASSQSGTGVNEQYF.

This clonotype was seen many times. J is TRBJ1-1 and V is TRBV6-5; D is undetermined. In germline, CDR1 is MNHEY, CDR2 SVGAGI. Trimming removed 7 bases at V and 1 base at J, with 7 bases between. There are 12 residues in the CDR3. The CDR3: CASISENTEAFF. The CDR3 DNA reads TGTGCCAGCATTTCAGAGAACACTGAAGCTTTCTTT.

Many counts were recorded for this clonotype. The chain uses TRBV6-2 or TRBV6-3 and TRBJ1-1; perhaps TRBD1 as D (5 bases). The V end was cut by 7 bases, the J end by 4 bases, with 19 bases between. The CDR3 has 15 residues. Germline V gives CDR1 MNHEY, CDR2 SVGEGT. The CDR3: CASTARRTPFTEAFF. CDR3 DNA sequence: TGTGCCAGCACTGCCCGTCGGACACCATTCACTGAAGCTTTCTTT.

This clonotype was counted at least ten times. This chain uses TRBV6-5 with TRBJ2-2, with TRBD2 matching 9 bases. CDR1 is MNHEY and CDR2 is SVGAGI in the germline V gene. Trimming cost V 5 bases and J 7 bases; bases outside gene matches: 8. This CDR3 contains 15 residues. The CDR3, as DNA: TGTGCCAGCAGTCCGGGACTAGCCGTCGTCGGGGAGCTGTTTTTT. This gives the protein CASSPGLAVVGELFF.

This chain joins TRBV7-2 and TRBJ2-2; the match to TRBD1 covers 9 bases. The J segment lost 4 bases and the V segment lost 5 bases, leaving 8 bases of the junction unmatched. CDR3 length equals 16 residues. Germline loops: CDR1 SGHTA, CDR2 FQGNSA. CDR3 sequence reads: CASSTRTGDSTGELFF. The DNA of the CDR3 is TGTGCCAGCAGCACCAGGACAGGGGACTCCACCGGGGAGCTGTTTTTT.

The rearrangement links TRBV29-1 to TRBJ1-1; tentative D call: TRBD1 (5 bases). This CDR3 has 13 amino acids. Germline CDR1 is SQVTM and CDR2 is ANQGSEA. The germline V and J ends were trimmed by 4 bases and 4 bases, with 13 bases remaining between them. For the CDR3, the DNA is TGCAGCGTTGGAGAGGGGCCTGGCACTGAAGCTTTCTTT. Translation gives CSVGEGPGTEAFF. Supplemented by reference TRBV29-1 and TRBJ1-1, the full variable domain reads SAVISQKPSRDICQRGTSLTIQCQVDSQVTMMFWYRQQPGQSLTLIATANQGSEATYESGFVIDKFPISRPNLTFSTLTVSNMSPEDSSIYLCSVGEGPGTEAFFGQGTRLTVV.

The rearrangement uses TRBV3-1 and TRBJ2-1; perhaps TRBD2 as D (7 bases). Germline V lookup: CDR1 LGHDT, CDR2 YNNKEL (reference sequence). The CDR3 spans 20 residues. The germline V and J ends were trimmed by 1 base and 0 bases, with 22 bases remaining between them. DNA of the CDR3: TGTGCCAGCAGCCAAGTGGGGGGGACAATCCAACCAAGCTCCTACAATGAGCAGTTCTTC. Its protein product is CASSQVGGTIQPSSYNEQFF.

This clonotype was observed a few times. The gene calls are TRBV28 and TRBJ1-5, with D possibly matching TRBD1 (6 bases). The CDR3 extends over 16 amino acids. Germline V lookup: CDR1 MDHEN, CDR2 SYDVKM. V lost 3 bases to trimming and J lost 5 bases, with 17 bases between them. The DNA of the CDR3 is TGTGCCAGCAGTTTCGGGATTGTCAGGGGACATCAGCCCCAGCATTTT. Protein product: CASSFGIVRGHQPQHF. Variable domain in full (rest from reference TRBV28 and TRBJ1-5): DVKVTQSSRYLVKRTGEKVFLECVQDMDHENMFWYRQDPGLGLRLIYFSYDVKMKEKGDIPEGYSVSREKKERFSLILESASTNQTSMYLCASSFGIVRGHQPQHFGDGTRLSIL.

This clonotype has a count of ten or more. The chain carries TRBV12-3 or TRBV12-4 and TRBJ2-7; D might be TRBD2 (5 bases). The CDR3 is 14 residues long. Trimming took 5 bases from V and 5 from J, leaving 16 bases between them. CDR3 sequence: CASSTSLGIHEQYF. The CDR3 DNA follows: TGTGCCAGCAGTACATCACTAGGAATCCACGAGCAGTACTTC.

CDR3 nucleotides: TGCGCCAGCAGCCCATGGGGGGGGCCGGAGACCCAGTACTTC. Translation: CASSPWGGPETQYF. The chain carries TRBV5-1 and TRBJ2-5; possibly TRBD2 for D (7 bases). CDR1 is SGHRS and CDR2 is YFSETQ in the germline V gene. The CDR3 covers 14 residues. V lost 4 bases and J lost 5, with 15 bases in between.

This clonotype was counted only a few times. The chain links TRBV7-8 to TRBJ2-6; the D is unclear. V was shortened by 6 bases and J by 2 bases, with 20 bases between the two germline ends. Germline assignment: CDR1 SGHVS and CDR2 FQNEAQ. CDR3 size: 18 residues. The CDR3 region has the DNA TGTGCCAGCAGGCAAGGCGTAGACCTTCCTCCTGGGGCCAACGTCCTGACTTTC. Encoded protein: CASRQGVDLPPGANVLTF. The whole variable domain, filled in from reference TRBV7-8 and TRBJ2-6, reads GAGVSQSPRYKVAKRGQDVALRCDPISGHVSLFWYQQALGQGPEFLTYFQNEAQLDKSGLPSDRFFAERPEGSVSTLKIQRTQQEDSAVYLCASRQGVDLPPGANVLTFGAGSRLTVL.

This clonotype turned up a few times. The rearrangement joins TRBV6-2 or TRBV6-3 to TRBJ2-2; possibly TRBD1 or TRBD2 for D (5 bases each). V lost 4 bases and J lost 8, with 20 bases in between. The CDR3 is made up of 16 amino acids. The germline CDR1 and CDR2 sequences are MNHEY and SVGEGT. CDR3 residues: CASSSQIPGPQGELFF. CDR3 nucleotide sequence: TGTGCCAGCAGTTCGCAAATTCCGGGACCTCAGGGGGAGCTGTTTTTT.

This clonotype was observed a handful of times. The V call is TRBV11-2, the J call TRBJ2-1; D is undetermined. The CDR3 totals 15 residues. The V gene lost 0 bases and the J gene lost 5 bases, with 11 bases spanning the gap. The germline V gene encodes CDR1 SGHAT and CDR2 FQNNGV. The DNA for the CDR3 is TGTGCCAGCAGCTTAGACCGGAGACTTAACAATGAGCAGTTCTTC. The encoded protein is CASSLDRRLNNEQFF. The complete variable domain, with remaining parts taken from reference TRBV11-2 and TRBJ2-1, reads EAGVAQSPRYKIIEKRQSVAFWCNPISGHATLYWYQQILGQGPKLLIQFQNNGVVDDSQLPKDRFSAERLKGVDSTLKIQPAKLEDSAVYLCASSLDRRLNNEQFFGPGTRLTVL.

The genes are TRBV6-1 and TRBJ1-2; D call uncertain. This CDR3 has 13 residues. Deletions cut 3 bases from V and 4 bases from J, with 9 bases between. Germline V gene data show CDR1 as MNHNS and CDR2 as SASEGT. The CDR3 loop is CASSDSGFYGYTF. CDR3 bases: TGTGCCAGCAGTGATTCGGGTTTCTATGGCTACACCTTC.

This clonotype has at least ten counts. The V gene is TRBV6-6, the J gene TRBJ2-3; D is perhaps TRBD2 (6 bases). V lost 2 bases, J lost 1 base, and 13 bases lay in between. The CDR3 is made up of 16 amino acids. Germline V gene data show CDR1 as MNHNY and CDR2 as SVGAGI (reference sequence). CDR3 loop: CASSYTSPTRTDTQYF. The CDR3 nucleotides read TGTGCCAGCAGTTACACTAGCCCGACTCGCACAGATACGCAGTATTTT.

The chain has TRBV28 and TRBJ2-3, with D unresolved. Germline-derived CDR1 and CDR2 are MDHEN and SYDVKM. Trimming removed 2 bases at V and 5 bases at J, with 11 bases between. The CDR3 is 14 residues long. CDR3 in amino acids: CASSLTTTQDTQYF. The CDR3 DNA reads TGTGCCAGCAGTTTAACAACTACCCAAGATACGCAGTATTTT.